Following are 17 T cell receptor beta chains from one sample sequenced in a study of blood T cell repertoires in COVID-19. Libraries were prepared by immunoSEQ multiplex PCR; TCRdb keeps only in-frame clonotypes and omits some of them. Of a few hundred thousand clones listed, 75% to 90% are singletons. The sample taken for sequencing was PBMCs or T cells enriched from blood (not recorded which). These receptor sequences come from a man aged 18 to 30 who had recovered from COVID-19.

CDR3 DNA sequence: TGCGCCAGCAGCCAAGCACTAGCGGGAGGGAACACCGGGGAGCTGTTTTTT. Residues: CASSQALAGGNTGELFF. The chain joins TRBV4-3 to TRBJ2-2; 12 nucleotides agree with TRBD2. J lost 1 base, V lost 1 base, and 1 base had no gene match. The CDR3 is made up of 17 amino acids. Germline-derived CDR1 and CDR2 are LGHNA and YSLEER.

The rearrangement joins TRBV27 to TRBJ2-7; 10 nucleotides match TRBD1. The germline V gene encodes CDR1 MNHEY and CDR2 SMNVEV (reference sequence). V was pared by 3 bases and J by 7 bases, with 6 bases of the junction left unmatched. The CDR3 runs 14 residues. The CDR3 bases are TGTGCCAGCAGTTTGTTCGGGACAGGGGTTGAGCAGTACTTC. Amino acids: CASSLFGTGVEQYF.

The chain links TRBV4-2 to TRBJ2-7, with 11 bases that match TRBD2. The CDR3 is 17 residues long. The germline CDR1 and CDR2 sequences are LGHNA and YNFKEQ. V gave up 1 base and J gave up 2 bases; unmatched junction bases: 7. CDR3: CASSQAPTSGSTYEQYF. The CDR3 region has the DNA TGTGCCAGCAGCCAAGCCCCCACTAGCGGGAGTACCTACGAGCAGTACTTC.

The V gene is TRBV7-9, the J gene TRBJ2-1; possibly TRBD2 for D (5 bases). V was clipped by 4 bases and J by 2 bases, with 15 bases between them. CDR1 is SEHNR, CDR2 FQNEAQ, per germline (reference sequence). This CDR3 spans 16 amino acids. The CDR3 is CASSSRGRDPYNEQFF. The CDR3 DNA reads TGTGCCAGCAGCTCCCGAGGGAGAGACCCCTACAATGAGCAGTTCTTC.

The V gene is TRBV5-1, the J gene TRBJ2-5; 7 bases are a match to TRBD2. The ends lost 4 bases at V and 2 bases at J; junction bases unmatched: 14. From germline, CDR1 is SGHRS and CDR2 YFSETQ. This CDR3 contains 17 residues. The CDR3 DNA reads as TGCGCCAGCAGCCTAACCCCGTCGGCTAGCGGACAAGAGACCCAGTACTTC. This gives the protein CASSLTPSASGQETQYF.

This clone was detected only once. This chain connects TRBV27 to TRBJ2-7; the match to TRBD1 covers 7 bases. Trimming removed 3 bases from V and 5 bases from J; junction bases left unmatched: 1. This CDR3 spans 12 amino acids. Germline CDR1 reads MNHEY; CDR2 reads SMNVEV (reference sequence). Written as DNA, the CDR3 is TGTGCCAGCAGTTTTAGGGGGCACGAGCAGTACTTC. It specifies CASSFRGHEQYF.

The genes are TRBV4-1 and TRBJ2-4; possible D gene TRBD1, 5 bases. This CDR3 has 20 residues. CDR1 MGHRA and CDR2 YSYEKL come from the germline V gene. V dropped 0 bases and J dropped 0 bases, with 21 bases sitting between them. The CDR3 spells CASSQDQGSMVPLAKNIQYF. The CDR3 DNA is TGCGCCAGCAGCCAAGACCAGGGAAGCATGGTGCCTCTAGCCAAAAACATTCAGTACTTC.

The chain recombines TRBV9 with TRBJ1-1, with D hard to call. V lost 0 bases, J lost 1 base, and 10 bases lay in between. Per germline, CDR1 SGDLS and CDR2 YYNGEE. CDR3 length equals 15 residues. CDR3 in amino acids: CASSVGAGTNTEAFF. The CDR3 DNA reads TGTGCCAGCAGCGTAGGGGCGGGAACGAACACTGAAGCTTTCTTT.

V gene TRBV9 combines with J gene TRBJ2-1, with 11 bases identical to TRBD2. The CDR3 covers 18 residues. The germline CDR1 and CDR2 sequences are SGDLS and YYNGEE. The ends lost 0 bases at V and 10 bases at J; junction bases unmatched: 15. The chain's CDR3 is CASSVAEIAGGPGEEQFF. CDR3 sequence (DNA): TGTGCCAGCAGCGTAGCGGAGATAGCGGGAGGGCCGGGAGAGGAGCAGTTCTTC.

The chain links TRBV4-3 to TRBJ2-3; TRBD1 matches 11 bases. Losses at the gene ends were 6 bases for V and 0 bases for J; bases not matched to a gene: 2. This CDR3 has 15 amino acids. Looked up from germline, CDR1 is LGHNA and CDR2 is YSLEER. The CDR3 reads CASRDRGLSTDTQYF. CDR3 nucleotide sequence: TGCGCCAGCAGGGACAGGGGGCTAAGCACAGATACGCAGTATTTT.

The V and J genes are TRBV5-4 and TRBJ1-2; D is unclear. This CDR3 has 15 residues. Germline assignment: CDR1 SGHNT and CDR2 YYREEE (reference sequence). The V gene lost 0 bases and the J gene lost 0 bases, with 9 bases spanning the gap. The CDR3 coding sequence is TGTGCCAGCAGCTTGGTAATAGGAGCTAACTATGGCTACACCTTC. Translating gives CASSLVIGANYGYTF.

The rearrangement links TRBV19 to TRBJ1-4; D is undetermined. Germline assignment: CDR1 LNHDA and CDR2 SQIVND (reference sequence). V gave up 5 bases and J gave up 4 bases, with 14 bases separating them. The CDR3 extends over 15 amino acids. The CDR3 DNA is TGTGCCAGTAGTCGTGCTAAGTCGAATAATGAAAAACTGTTTTTT. Its protein product is CASSRAKSNNEKLFF.

This clone has just one count. The chain employs TRBV15 and TRBJ1-5, with a possible D match to TRBD1 (5 bases). The germline gives CDR1 LNHNV, CDR2 YYDKDF (reference sequence). The V end lost 6 bases, the J end lost 2 bases, and 11 bases lay between the germline ends. This CDR3 is 14 amino acids long. CDR3 sequence reads: CATRSGRGNQPQHF. DNA for the CDR3: TGTGCCACCAGGAGTGGCAGGGGCAATCAGCCCCAGCATTTT. Full variable domain (outside the CDR3, taken from reference TRBV15 and TRBJ1-5): DAMVIQNPRYQVTQFGKPVTLSCSQTLNHNVMYWYQQKSSQAPKLLFHYYDKDFNNEADTPDNFQSRRPNTSFCFLDIRSPGLGDTAMYLCATRSGRGNQPQHFGDGTRLSIL.

Notes on this clone: The same CDR3 is also encoded by other DNA sequences in this sample. The J gene is TRBJ1-1, the V gene TRBV18; weak D call: TRBD1 (5 bases). Germline values: CDR1 KGHSH, CDR2 LQKENI. The CDR3 extends over 11 amino acids. The germline V and J ends were trimmed by 5 bases and 7 bases, with 8 bases remaining between them. CDR3 DNA: TGTGCCAGCTCATCCCAGGGTGAAGCTTTCTTT. Amino acids: CASSSQGEAFF.

In DNA form, the CDR3 reads TGTGCCTGGACTCGGGGGGGTAGCACAGATACGCAGTATTTT. Its protein is CAWTRGGSTDTQYF. V and J are TRBV30 and TRBJ2-3; 8 bases are shared with TRBD2. There are 14 residues in the CDR3. The J segment lost 0 bases and the V segment lost 4 bases, leaving 3 bases of the junction unmatched. Germline lookup yields CDR1 GTSNPN and CDR2 SVGIG (reference sequence).

The V and J genes are TRBV2 and TRBJ1-1, with 7 positions matching TRBD1. CDR1 is SNHLY and CDR2 is FYNNEI in the germline V gene. This CDR3 has 15 amino acids. Trimming removed 6 bases from V and 11 bases from J; junction bases left unmatched: 18. The DNA for the CDR3 is TGTGCCAGCAGCCAAGACGAGGGGGCTGGCAGCGCGGCTTTCTTT. It translates to CASSQDEGAGSAAFF. Filled out from reference TRBV2 and TRBJ1-1, the complete variable domain reads EPEVTQTPSHQVTQMGQEVILRCVPISNHLYFYWYRQILGQKVEFLVSFYNNEISEKSEIFDDQFSVERPDGSNFTLKIRSTKLEDSAMYFCASSQDEGAGSAAFFGQGTRLTVV.

The J gene is TRBJ2-1, the V gene TRBV6-5, with 9 bases matching TRBD1. J was trimmed by 6 bases and V by 10 bases; bases with no gene match: 4. CDR3 length: 12 amino acids. CDR1 MNHEY and CDR2 SVGAGI come from the germline V gene. The CDR3 here is CATTTGGNEQFF. The CDR3 DNA reads as TGTGCCACCACGACAGGGGGCAATGAGCAGTTCTTC.